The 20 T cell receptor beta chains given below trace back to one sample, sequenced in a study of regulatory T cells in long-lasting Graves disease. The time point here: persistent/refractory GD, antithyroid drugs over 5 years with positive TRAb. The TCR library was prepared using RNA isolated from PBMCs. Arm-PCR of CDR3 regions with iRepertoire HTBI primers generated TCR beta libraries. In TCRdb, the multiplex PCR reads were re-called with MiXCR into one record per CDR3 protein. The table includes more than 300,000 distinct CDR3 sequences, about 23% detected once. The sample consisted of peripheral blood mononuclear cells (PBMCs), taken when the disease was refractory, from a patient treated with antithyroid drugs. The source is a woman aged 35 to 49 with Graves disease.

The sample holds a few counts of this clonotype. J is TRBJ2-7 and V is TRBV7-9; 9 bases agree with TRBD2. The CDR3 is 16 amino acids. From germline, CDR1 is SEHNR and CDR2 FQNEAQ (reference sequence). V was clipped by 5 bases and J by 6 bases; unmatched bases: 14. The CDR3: CASSRAGGPVNAEQYF. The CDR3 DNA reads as TGTGCCAGCAGCCGGGCGGGAGGGCCCGTTAACGCCGAGCAGTACTTC.

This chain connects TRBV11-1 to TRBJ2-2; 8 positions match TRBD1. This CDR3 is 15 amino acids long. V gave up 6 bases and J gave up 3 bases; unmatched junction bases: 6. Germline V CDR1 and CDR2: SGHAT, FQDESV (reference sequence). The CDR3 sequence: CASRATGVDTGELFF. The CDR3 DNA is TGTGCCAGCAGAGCGACAGGGGTGGACACCGGGGAGCTGTTTTTT.

CDR3 sequence (DNA): TGCGCCAGCAGGTCGGGACTAGGGGTCCCCGGGGAGCTGTTTTTT. Residues: CASRSGLGVPGELFF. The chain couples TRBV5-1 to TRBJ2-2; 8 positions match TRBD2. The germline CDR1 and CDR2 sequences are SGHRS and YFSETQ. V shed 5 bases and J 6 bases; nucleotides not matched to a gene: 9. The CDR3 sequence is 15 residues long.

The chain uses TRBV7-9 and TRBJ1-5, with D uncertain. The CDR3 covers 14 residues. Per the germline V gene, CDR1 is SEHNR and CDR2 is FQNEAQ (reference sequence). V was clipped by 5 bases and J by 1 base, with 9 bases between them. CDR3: CASSTSGSNQPQHF. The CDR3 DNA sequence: TGTGCCAGCAGCACGAGTGGCAGCAATCAGCCCCAGCATTTT.

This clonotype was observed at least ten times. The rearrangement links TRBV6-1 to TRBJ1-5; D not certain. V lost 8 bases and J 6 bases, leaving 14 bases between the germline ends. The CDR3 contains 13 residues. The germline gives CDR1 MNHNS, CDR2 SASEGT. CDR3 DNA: TGTGCCAGCGATGGGAGAGATGGTCAGCCCCAGCATTTT. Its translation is CASDGRDGQPQHF.

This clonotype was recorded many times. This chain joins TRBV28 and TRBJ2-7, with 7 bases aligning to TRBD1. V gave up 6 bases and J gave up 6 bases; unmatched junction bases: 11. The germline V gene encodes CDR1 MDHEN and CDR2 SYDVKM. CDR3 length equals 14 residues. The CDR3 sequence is CASRKTGLASEQYF. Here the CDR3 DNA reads TGTGCCAGCAGAAAGACAGGGCTGGCCTCCGAGCAGTACTTC.

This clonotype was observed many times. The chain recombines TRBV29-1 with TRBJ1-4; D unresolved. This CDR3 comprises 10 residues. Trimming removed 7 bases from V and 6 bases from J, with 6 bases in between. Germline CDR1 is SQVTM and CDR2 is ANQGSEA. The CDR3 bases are TGCAGCGCGTGGCATGAAAAACTGTTTTTT. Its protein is CSAWHEKLFF.

The CDR3 is CASSVGGLVYEQYF. Written as DNA, the CDR3 is TGTGCCAGCAGCGTTGGAGGACTAGTCTACGAGCAGTACTTC. The gene calls are TRBV5-4 and TRBJ2-7; 7 bases are a match to TRBD2. The CDR3 runs to 14 residues. Germline V gene data show CDR1 as SGHNT and CDR2 as YYREEE (reference sequence). V trimming: 4 bases; J trimming: 3 bases; junction bases outside the gene matches: 7.

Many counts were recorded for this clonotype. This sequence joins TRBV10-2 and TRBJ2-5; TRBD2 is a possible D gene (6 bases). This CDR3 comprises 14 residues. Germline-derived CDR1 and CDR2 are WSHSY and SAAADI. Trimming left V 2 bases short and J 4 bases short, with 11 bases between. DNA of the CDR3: TGCGCCAGCAGTGAGAACGGGAGTGGAGAGACCCAGTACTTC. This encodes CASSENGSGETQYF.

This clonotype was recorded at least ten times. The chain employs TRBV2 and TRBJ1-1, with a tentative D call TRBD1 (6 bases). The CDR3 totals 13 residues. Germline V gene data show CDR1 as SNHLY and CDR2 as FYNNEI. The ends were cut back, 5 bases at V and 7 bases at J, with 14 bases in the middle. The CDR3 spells CASSSTGTGEAFF. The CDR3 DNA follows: TGTGCCAGCAGTTCCACAGGGACGGGTGAAGCTTTCTTT.

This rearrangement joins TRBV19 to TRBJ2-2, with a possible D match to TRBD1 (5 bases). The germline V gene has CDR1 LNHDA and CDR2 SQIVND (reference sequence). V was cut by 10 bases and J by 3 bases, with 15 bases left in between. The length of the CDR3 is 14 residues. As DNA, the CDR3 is TGTGCCACCGCGTGGGGCTCTGACACCGGGGAGCTGTTTTTT. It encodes CATAWGSDTGELFF.

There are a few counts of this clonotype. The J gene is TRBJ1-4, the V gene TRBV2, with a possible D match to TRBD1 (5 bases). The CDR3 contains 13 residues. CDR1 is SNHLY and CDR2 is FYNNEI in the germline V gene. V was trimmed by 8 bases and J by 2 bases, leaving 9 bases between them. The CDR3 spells CASRGNTNEKLFF. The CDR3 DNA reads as TGTGCCAGCCGGGGGAATACTAATGAAAAACTGTTTTTT.

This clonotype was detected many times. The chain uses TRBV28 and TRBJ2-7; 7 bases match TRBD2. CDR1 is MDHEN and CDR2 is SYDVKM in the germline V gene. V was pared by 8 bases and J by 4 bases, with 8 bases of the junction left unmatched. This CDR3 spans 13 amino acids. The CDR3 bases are TGTGCCAGCTGGAGCGGGACTGGGTACGAGCAGTACTTC. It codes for CASWSGTGYEQYF.

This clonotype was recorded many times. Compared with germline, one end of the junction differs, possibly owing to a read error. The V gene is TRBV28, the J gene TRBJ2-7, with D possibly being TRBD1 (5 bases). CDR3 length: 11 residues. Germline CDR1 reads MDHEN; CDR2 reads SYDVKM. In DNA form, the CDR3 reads TGTGCCAGCAGCTACGGACACGGGTTGCTTTTC. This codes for CASSYGHGLLF.

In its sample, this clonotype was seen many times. CDR3 nucleotide sequence: TGTGCCAGCAGTCCATCGATGGGAGTAAATTCACCCCTCCACTTT. The encoded protein is CASSPSMGVNSPLHF. The chain links TRBV28 to TRBJ1-6, with D unresolved. Germline V gene sequence: CDR1 MDHEN, CDR2 SYDVKM. The CDR3 totals 15 residues. The V and J ends lost 5 bases and 7 bases respectively, with 15 bases between them.

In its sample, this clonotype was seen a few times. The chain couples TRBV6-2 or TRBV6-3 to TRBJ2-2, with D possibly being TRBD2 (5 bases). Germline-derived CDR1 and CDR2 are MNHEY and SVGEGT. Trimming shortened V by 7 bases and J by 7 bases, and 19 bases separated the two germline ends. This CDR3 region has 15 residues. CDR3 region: CASTRRGFGLGELFF. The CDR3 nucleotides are TGTGCCAGCACTCGCCGGGGTTTTGGGCTCGGGGAGCTGTTTTTT.

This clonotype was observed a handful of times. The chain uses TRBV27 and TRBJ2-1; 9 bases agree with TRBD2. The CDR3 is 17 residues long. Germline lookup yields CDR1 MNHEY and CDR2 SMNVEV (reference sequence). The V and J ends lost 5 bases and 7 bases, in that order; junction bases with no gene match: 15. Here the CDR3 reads CASSTGGGGRLGNEQFF. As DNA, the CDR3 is TGTGCCAGCAGTACGGGCGGGGGGGGGCGGCTGGGTAATGAGCAGTTCTTC.

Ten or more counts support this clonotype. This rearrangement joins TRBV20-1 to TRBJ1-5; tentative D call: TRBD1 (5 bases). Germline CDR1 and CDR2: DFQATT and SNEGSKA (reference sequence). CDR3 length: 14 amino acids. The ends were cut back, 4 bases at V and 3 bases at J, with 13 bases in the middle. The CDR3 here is CSATPGPLNQPQHF. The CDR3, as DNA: TGCAGTGCTACCCCGGGACCGCTCAATCAGCCCCAGCATTTT.

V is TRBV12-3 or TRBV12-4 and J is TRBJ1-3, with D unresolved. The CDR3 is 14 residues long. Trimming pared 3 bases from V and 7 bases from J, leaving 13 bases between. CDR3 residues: CASSFDGRKNTIYF. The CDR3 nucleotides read TGTGCCAGCAGTTTCGATGGGCGGAAGAACACCATATATTTT.

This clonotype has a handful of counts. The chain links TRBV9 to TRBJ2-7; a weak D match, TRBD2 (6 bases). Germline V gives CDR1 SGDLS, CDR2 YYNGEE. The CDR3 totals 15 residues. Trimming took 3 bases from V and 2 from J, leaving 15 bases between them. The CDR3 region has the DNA TGTGCCAGCAGCGCCAGTGCGGGACTGACCTACGAGCAGTACTTC. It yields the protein CASSASAGLTYEQYF.